Detailed here is one T cell receptor (beta chain). This record belongs to a study of shared clonotypes between healthy human individuals. Profiling relied on immunoSEQ multiplex PCR, and the TCRdb table lists in-frame clones only, not all of them. The data show 900,000 to 1,200,000 clones, more than 75% seen once. The sequence was collected from a young man in good health. Some clones in this sample may be carry-over from other donors' samples. The specimen was memory CD4+ T cells from PBMCs. The subset: CD45RA-negative fraction.

The CDR3 DNA reads TGTGCCAGCAGCTTAACGGGCGGGCGGGGATCTTCTAGCACAGATACGCAGTATTTT. As protein: CASSLTGGRGSSSTDTQYF. V and J are TRBV7-3 and TRBJ2-3; tentatively, D is TRBD2 (6 bases). In germline, CDR1 is SGHTA, CDR2 FQGTGA. The CDR3 contains 19 residues. V shed 0 bases and J shed 0 bases, with 19 bases lying between them.